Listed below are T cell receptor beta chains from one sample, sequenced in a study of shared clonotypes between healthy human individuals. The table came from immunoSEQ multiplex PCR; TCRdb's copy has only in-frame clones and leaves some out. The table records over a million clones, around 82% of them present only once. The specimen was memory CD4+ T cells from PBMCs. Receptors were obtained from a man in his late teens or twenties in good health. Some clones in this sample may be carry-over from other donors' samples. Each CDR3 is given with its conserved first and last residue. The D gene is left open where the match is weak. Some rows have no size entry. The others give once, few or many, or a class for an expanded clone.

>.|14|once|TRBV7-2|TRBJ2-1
CASSFSTVYNEQFF
TGTGCCAGCAGTTTCTCGACAGTCTACAATGAGCAGTTCTTC
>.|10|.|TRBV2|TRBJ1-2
CASSRSGYTF
TGTGCCAGCAGTCGTAGTGGCTACACCTTC
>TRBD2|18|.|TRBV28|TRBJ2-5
CASSYGGVTRIRQETQYF
TGTGCCAGCAGCTATGGGGGGGTTACCCGGATAAGACAAGAGACCCAGTACTTC
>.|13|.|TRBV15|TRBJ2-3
CATSRVKAPEQYF
TGTGCCACCAGCAGAGTAAAGGCCCCCGAGCAGTATTTT
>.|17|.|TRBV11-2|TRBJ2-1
CASSTYLRARRYNEQFF
TGTGCCAGCAGCACCTACCTCAGGGCCCGCCGCTACAATGAGCAGTTCTTC
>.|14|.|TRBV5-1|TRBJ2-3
CASSPGGEVDTQYF
TGCGCCAGCAGCCCCGGGGGAGAGGTAGATACGCAGTATTTT
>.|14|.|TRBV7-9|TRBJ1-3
CASGPGTPGNTIYF
TGTGCCAGCGGCCCCGGGACTCCTGGAAACACCATATATTTT
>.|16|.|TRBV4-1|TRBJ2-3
CASSPQSSGSTDTQYF
TGCGCCAGCAGCCCCCAAAGTAGCGGAAGCACAGATACGCAGTATTTT
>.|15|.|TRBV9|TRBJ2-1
CASSVQGSSYNEQFF
TGTGCCAGCAGCGTACAGGGGAGCTCCTACAATGAGCAGTTCTTC
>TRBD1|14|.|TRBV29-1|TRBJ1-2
CSASYTGGRYGYTF
TGCAGCGCTAGTTACACAGGGGGCAGATATGGCTACACCTTC
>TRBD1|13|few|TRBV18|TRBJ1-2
CASSPDRNYGYTF
TGTGCCAGCTCGCCGGACAGGAACTATGGCTACACCTTC
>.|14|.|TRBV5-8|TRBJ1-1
CASSLAAGNTEAFF
TGTGCCAGCAGCTTGGCGGCGGGAAACACTGAAGCTTTCTTT
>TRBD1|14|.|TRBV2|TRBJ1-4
CASRQGIGNEKLFF
TGTGCCAGCAGACAGGGGATAGGTAATGAAAAACTGTTTTTT
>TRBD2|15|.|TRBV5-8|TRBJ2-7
CASSPTTSGSYEQYF
TGTGCCAGCAGCCCGACGACTAGCGGGAGCTACGAGCAGTACTTC
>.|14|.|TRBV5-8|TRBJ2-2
CASFRGGITGELFF
TGTGCCAGTTTCAGGGGAGGGATCACCGGGGAGCTGTTTTTT
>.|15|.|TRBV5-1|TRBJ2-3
CASSPGSLVTDTQYF
TGCGCCAGCAGCCCCGGTAGCCTGGTCACAGATACGCAGTATTTT
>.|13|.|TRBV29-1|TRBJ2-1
CSATRLGGGEQFF
TGCAGCGCCACCCGCTTGGGTGGAGGTGAGCAGTTCTTC
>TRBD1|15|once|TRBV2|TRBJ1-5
CASSERQGSNQPQHF
TGTGCCAGCAGTGAACGACAGGGGAGCAATCAGCCCCAGCATTTT
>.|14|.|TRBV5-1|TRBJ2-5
CASSFGQGRETQYF
TGCGCCAGCAGCTTCGGCCAGGGGCGGGAGACCCAGTACTTC
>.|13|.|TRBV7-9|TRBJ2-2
CASSLGGTGELFF
TGTGCCAGCAGCTTGGGGGGTACCGGGGAGCTGTTTTTT
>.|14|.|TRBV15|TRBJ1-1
CATSRGGSGTEAFF
TGTGCCACCAGCAGAGGGGGCAGCGGCACTGAAGCTTTCTTT
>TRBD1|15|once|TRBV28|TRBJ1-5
CASSRTGLNNQPQHF
TGTGCCAGCAGTCGGACAGGTCTGAACAATCAGCCCCAGCATTTT
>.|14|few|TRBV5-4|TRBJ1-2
CASFPGRGNYGYTF
TGTGCCAGCTTCCCCGGTAGGGGGAACTATGGCTACACCTTC
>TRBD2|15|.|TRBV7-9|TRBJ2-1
CASSPGTSGRAAQFF
TGTGCCAGCAGCCCAGGGACTAGCGGGAGGGCCGCGCAGTTCTTC
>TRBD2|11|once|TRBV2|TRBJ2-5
CASGGGETQYF
TGTGCCAGCGGCGGGGGGGAGACCCAGTACTTC
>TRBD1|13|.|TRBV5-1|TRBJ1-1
CASSLEGTAGAFF
TGCGCCAGCAGCTTGGAGGGGACAGCCGGAGCTTTCTTT
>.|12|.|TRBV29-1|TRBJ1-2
CSGMTGPYGYTF
TGCAGCGGGATGACAGGTCCCTATGGCTACACCTTC
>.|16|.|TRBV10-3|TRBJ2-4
CAISATGDLAKNIQYF
TGTGCCATCAGCGCCACCGGGGACCTAGCCAAAAACATTCAGTACTTC
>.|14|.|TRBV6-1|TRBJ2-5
CASSLNLGKETQYF
TGTGCCAGCAGTCTCAATCTGGGGAAAGAGACCCAGTACTTC
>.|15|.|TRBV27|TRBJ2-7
CASSFKRSGPYEQYF
TGTGCCAGCAGTTTTAAACGTTCGGGGCCCTACGAGCAGTACTTC
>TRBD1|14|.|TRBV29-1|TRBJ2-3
CSALDRAGRDTQYF
TGCAGCGCACTGGACAGGGCTGGGCGAGATACGCAGTATTTT
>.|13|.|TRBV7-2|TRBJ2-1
CASSLEADRRQFF
TGTGCCAGCAGCTTAGAGGCAGACAGGAGGCAGTTCTTC
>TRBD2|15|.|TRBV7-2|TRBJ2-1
CASSFRGLAGGGQFF
TGTGCCAGCAGCTTTAGGGGACTAGCGGGAGGGGGGCAGTTCTTC
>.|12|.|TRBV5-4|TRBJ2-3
CASSSPGQGQYF
TGTGCCAGCAGCTCACCGGGACAAGGGCAGTATTTT
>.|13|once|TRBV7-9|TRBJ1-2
CASRTGTYYGYTF
TGTGCCAGCAGGACCGGGACCTACTATGGCTACACCTTC
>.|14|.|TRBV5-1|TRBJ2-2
CASKLGSNTGELFF
TGCGCCAGCAAGTTAGGATCGAACACCGGGGAGCTGTTTTTT
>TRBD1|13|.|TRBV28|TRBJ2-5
CASSSQGPETQYF
TGTGCCAGCAGCTCACAGGGGCCAGAGACCCAGTACTTC
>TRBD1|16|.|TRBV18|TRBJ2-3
CASSRTYQGAGDTQYF
TGTGCCAGCTCCCGCACGTATCAGGGGGCAGGGGATACGCAGTATTTT
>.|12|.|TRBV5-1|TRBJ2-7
CASSLSEYEQYF
TGCGCCAGCAGCTTATCAGAATACGAGCAGTACTTC
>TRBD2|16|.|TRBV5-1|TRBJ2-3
CASSGPTTSSTDTQYF
TGCGCCAGCAGCGGGCCAACGACTAGCAGCACAGATACGCAGTATTTT
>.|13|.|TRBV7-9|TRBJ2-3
CASSLHSTDTQYF
TGTGCCAGCAGCTTACACAGCACAGATACGCAGTATTTT
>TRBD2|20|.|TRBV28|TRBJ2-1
CASRHRGGRGTSGYYNEQFF
TGTGCCAGCCGTCATAGAGGTGGGAGGGGGACTAGCGGTTACTACAATGAGCAGTTCTTC
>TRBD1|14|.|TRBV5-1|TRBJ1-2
CASSLGQGIYGYTF
TGCGCCAGCAGCTTGGGACAGGGTATCTATGGCTACACCTTC
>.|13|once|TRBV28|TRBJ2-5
CASRPATEVAQYF
TGTGCCAGCCGGCCAGCGACAGAGGTGGCCCAGTACTTC
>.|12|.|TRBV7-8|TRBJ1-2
CASGWGRGGYTF
TGTGCCAGCGGCTGGGGAAGAGGGGGCTACACCTTC
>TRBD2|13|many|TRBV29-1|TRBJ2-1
CSVDERGYNEQFF
TGCAGCGTTGATGAGCGGGGGTACAATGAGCAGTTCTTC
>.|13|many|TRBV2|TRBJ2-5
CASSYLVGETQYF
TGTGCCAGCAGCTACCTCGTAGGGGAGACCCAGTACTTC
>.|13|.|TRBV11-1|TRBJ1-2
CASSLAGARSYTF
TGTGCCAGCAGCTTAGCCGGGGCTCGCAGCTACACCTTC
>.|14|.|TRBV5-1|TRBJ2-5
CASSSRAFQETQYF
TGCGCCAGCAGCTCAAGGGCCTTCCAAGAGACCCAGTACTTC
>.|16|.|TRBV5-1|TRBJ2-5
CASSLGIALTQETQYF
TGCGCCAGCAGCTTGGGAATAGCGTTAACACAAGAGACCCAGTACTTC
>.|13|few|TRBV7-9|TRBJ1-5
CASSLAGEQPQHF
TGTGCCAGCAGCTTAGCTGGGGAGCAGCCCCAGCATTTT
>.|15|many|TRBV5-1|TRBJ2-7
CASSLSGTRMGEQYF
TGCGCCAGCAGCTTAAGCGGGACACGGATGGGGGAGCAGTACTTC
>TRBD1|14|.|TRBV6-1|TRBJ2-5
CASSVRTGIETQYF
TGTGCCAGCAGTGTAAGGACAGGGATAGAGACCCAGTACTTC
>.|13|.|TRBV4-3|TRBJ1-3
CASSQVGRNTIYF
TGCGCCAGCAGCCAAGTGGGTAGAAACACCATATATTTT
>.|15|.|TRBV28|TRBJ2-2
CASSSGTLSAGELFF
TGTGCCAGCAGTTCCGGGACTCTTAGCGCCGGGGAGCTGTTTTTT
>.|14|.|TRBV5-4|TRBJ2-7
CASSWRDKSYEQYF
TGTGCCAGCAGCTGGCGGGACAAATCCTACGAGCAGTACTTC
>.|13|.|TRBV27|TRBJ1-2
CASSFTVGYGYTF
TGTGCCAGCAGTTTCACGGTTGGCTATGGCTACACCTTC
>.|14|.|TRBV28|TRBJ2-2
CASSFSGITGELFF
TGTGCCAGCAGTTTTAGCGGCATCACCGGGGAGCTGTTTTTT